This is a list of T cell receptor beta chains from one sample in a study of human T cells and chemical hapten exposure. MiXCR was run by TCRdb on the RACE reads, yielding one entry per CDR3 protein. The data contain tens of thousands of distinct CDR3 sequences, approximately 10% of them singletons. Source: whole blood, taken in connection with sensitization to the hapten diphenylcyclopropenone (DPC). These TCRs come from a woman between 45 and 65 years old with alopecia areata. Some clones in this sample may be carry-over from other donors' samples. The CDR3 runs from the conserved cysteine through the conserved F or W. The order of the fields is J gene, V gene, clone size, D gene, CDR3 DNA, CDR3 protein. A D gene is named only where the DNA matches it firmly. A row's size may be missing; if present it is once, few, many or a size class.

>TRBJ1-1|TRBV4-3|-|-
TGCGCCAGCAGCCAAATCGTACAGAACACTGAAGCTTTCTTT
CASSQIVQNTEAFF
>TRBJ1-5|TRBV3-1|many|-
TGTGCCAGCAGCCCAACGGGGCTAAGGCAGCCCCAGCATTTT
CASSPTGLRQPQHF
>TRBJ2-7|TRBV7-2|many|-
TGTGCCAGCAGCTTATCCCCGGCCTCCTACGAGCAGTACTTC
CASSLSPASYEQYF
>TRBJ2-6|TRBV27|-|TRBD1
TGTGCCAGCACCCCTCAAGGGGGCAGGCCTGGGGCCAACGTCCTGACTTTC
CASTPQGGRPGANVLTF
>TRBJ2-7|TRBV14|many|-
TGTGCCAGCAGCCACGGACAAGGCTGGGGCTACGAGCAGTACTTC
CASSHGQGWGYEQYF
>TRBJ2-7|TRBV29-1|-|-
TGCAGCGTTGGGGACACCACCTACGAGCAGTACTTC
CSVGDTTYEQYF
>TRBJ1-1|TRBV7-9|many|-
TGTGCCAGCGGCGGGGGGAGGAAAACTGAAGCTTTCTTT
CASGGGRKTEAFF
>TRBJ1-1|TRBV5-4|-|TRBD1
TGTGCCAGCAGCTTGAGGGGGCACGGTAACACTGAAGCTTTCTTT
CASSLRGHGNTEAFF
>TRBJ2-1|TRBV3-1|few|-
TGTGCCAGCAGCCAACTAGAATACAATGAGCAGTTCTTC
CASSQLEYNEQFF
>TRBJ2-6|TRBV6-2/TRBV6-3|few|-
TGTGCCAGCAGTTACGCGGCAGGGGCTTATGGGGCCAACGTCCTGACTTTC
CASSYAAGAYGANVLTF
>TRBJ2-3|TRBV19|-|-
TGTGCCAGTAGCATCGGAGCGAGACTGACAGATACGCAGTATTTT
CASSIGARLTDTQYF
>TRBJ1-3|TRBV10-3|many|-
TGTGCCATCACTTCCCGGAACACCATATATTTT
CAITSRNTIYF
>TRBJ2-3|TRBV7-8|few|-
TGTGCCAGCAGCCTGAGGACCCCGGCAGATACGCAGTATTTT
CASSLRTPADTQYF
>TRBJ1-6|TRBV20-1|few|TRBD1
TGCAGTGCTAGAGCGGACAGGGTGAATTCACCCCTCCACTTT
CSARADRVNSPLHF
>TRBJ2-2|TRBV15|-|-
TGTGCCACAAGCGCACGGCAATCGAACACCGGGGAGCTGTTTTTT
CATSARQSNTGELFF
>TRBJ2-2|TRBV4-1|-|-
TGCGCCAGCAGCCAGGCTAGGGCCGTAGGGGGGACCGGGGAGCTGTTTTTT
CASSQARAVGGTGELFF
>TRBJ2-7|TRBV28|-|-
TGTGCCAGCCTGAGGTCCACTGGTTCCTACGAGCAGTACTTC
CASLRSTGSYEQYF
>TRBJ1-4|TRBV12-2|-|-
TGTGCAAGTCGCTTAGCTTCGCGGCAGGGGGCAACTAATGAAAAACTGTTTTTT
CASRLASRQGATNEKLFF
>TRBJ1-2|TRBV6-5|many|-
TGTGCCAGCAGTTACTCACCCTACCCCAAGAACTATGGCTACACCTTC
CASSYSPYPKNYGYTF
>TRBJ1-6|TRBV4-1|-|-
TGCGCCAGCAGCCAAGATGTCAGGGCAGGGGCTGGATCACCCCTCCACTTT
CASSQDVRAGAGSPLHF
>TRBJ1-2|TRBV5-4|-|-
TGTGCCAGCAGCTTGGGGGCCGGACCACGCACCTTC
CASSLGAGPRTF
>TRBJ2-7|TRBV29-1|few|-
TGCAGCGGGGGAGAGGACTACGAGCAGTACTTC
CSGGEDYEQYF
>TRBJ2-7|TRBV11-2|many|-
TGTGCCAGCAGCTCCATTCAGCCGGGACGTCTAGTTCGTTACCAGGCCTACGAGCAGTACTTC
CASSSIQPGRLVRYQAYEQYF
>TRBJ2-5|TRBV9|many|TRBD2
TGTGCCAGCAGTCCCACCGGGCTAGCGGGCCAAGAGACCCAGTACTTC
CASSPTGLAGQETQYF
>TRBJ1-4|TRBV21-1|-|-
TGTGCCAGCAGCCTGGACAGGGGGCGCGGTGAAAAACTGTTTTTT
CASSLDRGRGEKLFF
>TRBJ1-1|TRBV20-1|few|-
TGCAGTGCTACAGGGGATCGGCGGGCTGAAGCTTTCTTT
CSATGDRRAEAFF
>TRBJ2-3|TRBV20-1|few|TRBD2
TGCAGTGCTAGCCGAGGCGGGGGAGGCGCAGATACGCAGTATTTT
CSASRGGGGADTQYF
>TRBJ2-5|TRBV4-2|-|-
TGTGCCAGCAGCCTGAGGGGGGGGTACCAAGAGACCCAGTACTTC
CASSLRGGYQETQYF
>TRBJ2-5|TRBV7-2|once|-
TGTGCCAGCAGCTTTGAGGGGGTTGCGACCCAGTACTTC
CASSFEGVATQYF
>TRBJ2-7|TRBV28|many|-
TGTGCCAGCAGGGAGACAGGCAGAACAACCTACGAGCAGTACTTC
CASRETGRTTYEQYF